This record looks at one T cell receptor beta chain sequence and its context. The sample holds many counts of this clonotype. It lacks a known antigen. The input lacks base qualities; no much larger clone sits a single base away. The treatment or condition label, read with the paper, signifies: in vitro stimulation with specific CMV peptide epitopes to enrich CMV-specific T cells. This specimen belongs to a study of T cell repertoires in cytomegalovirus infection (dated by TCRdb to between 2019 and 2020). For the wider study: Alongside well-studied HLA-B-restricted epitopes, the peptide stimulations were aimed at recently identified HLA-C-restricted CMV epitopes, whose presentation resists viral immunomodulation. Donor HLA type was relevant to the analysis, because carriage of CMV infection together with the matching HLA type was indicated by public TCR beta signatures.

The paper as a whole reports these results and caveats: In both this cohort and an independent cohort of several hundred donors, the cumulative frequency of public TCR beta family members distinguished carriers of CMV infection plus the relevant HLA type. The ex vivo response was dominated by HLA-C-restricted CMV-specific TCR beta clonotypes, which also provided the single most frequent clonotype in two of eight donors.

The junction shows trimming of 7 bases on V and 3 bases on J, and the gene matches do not reach 13 bases of it. The CDR1 and CDR2 encoded by the germline V gene are SGHVS and FQNEAQ. Measured from the cysteine to the phenylalanine, the CDR3 is 16 residues long. This entry keeps only the CDR3 DNA: 48 bases, framed from base 1. The reads were generated on an Illumina HiSeq 1500. TCRdb reprocessing: public reads trimmed at Q25 with fastp, clones called with MiXCR, in-frame beta chains kept. Rows are combined by CDR3 protein, so each entry shows the most common genes and DNA. For this sample the table gives about 310,000 distinct CDR3 sequences, of which approximately 25% were detected only once. About an eighth of the sample belongs to the ten largest clones.

The sequence links TRBV7-8 to TRBJ2-3, and 7 junction bases match TRBD2. Material: cultured PBMCs, obtained from culture after CMV antigen stimulation. The origin of this receptor is a human donor in good health (CMV status not recorded). Some clones in this sample may be carry-over from other donors' samples. The sequenced DNA: TGTGCCAGCACCCTAGGGGTGCGGGAGCAAACAGATACGCAGTATTTT. It encodes CASTLGVREQTDTQYF.